The 19 T cell receptor beta chains below were found in one sample sequenced in a study of blood T cell repertoires in COVID-19. This table comes from immunoSEQ multiplex PCR, and its TCRdb copy is limited to in-frame clones, with some not included. The sample carries over 150,000 clones, more than 75% recorded once. Sequenced material: peripheral blood. The receptor source for this set is a man aged 18-30 years with COVID-19, enrolled during active disease.

V is TRBV7-9 and J is TRBJ2-7; D may be TRBD1 (5 bases). Per the germline V gene, CDR1 is SEHNR and CDR2 is FQNEAQ (reference sequence). V was clipped by 4 bases and J by 4 bases, with 8 bases between them. CDR3 size: 12 residues. This CDR3 reads CASSWGRYEQYF. Written as DNA, the CDR3 is TGTGCCAGCAGCTGGGGCAGATACGAGCAGTACTTC.

The chain joins TRBV9 to TRBJ2-7, with 9 nucleotides matching TRBD2. The CDR3 loop spans 16 amino acids. Trimming removed 3 bases from V and 5 bases from J; junction bases left unmatched: 12. Per germline, CDR1 SGDLS and CDR2 YYNGEE. The CDR3 region has the DNA TGTGCCAGCAGCGAGGGCACGCGGGAGGGCCACGACGAGCAGTACTTC. It is translated as CASSEGTREGHDEQYF.

The gene calls are TRBV2 and TRBJ1-1; 10 positions match TRBD1. The V segment lost 5 bases and the J segment 2 bases; nucleotides outside the gene matches: 2. The length of the CDR3 is 14 residues. CDR1 SNHLY and CDR2 FYNNEI come from the germline V gene. The CDR3 loop is CASSRQGANTEAFF. The CDR3, as DNA: TGTGCCAGCAGTCGACAGGGGGCAAACACTGAAGCTTTCTTT.

DNA of the CDR3: TGTGCCAGCAGCGAACGAGACAGGGTCCATCAGCCCCAGCATTTT. Amino acid sequence: CASSERDRVHQPQHF. The rearrangement uses TRBV2 and TRBJ1-5; 7 nucleotides match TRBD1. Germline assignment: CDR1 SNHLY and CDR2 FYNNEI. Trimming at V came to 6 bases and at J to 5 bases, leaving 10 bases not matched to a gene. The CDR3 contains 15 residues.

This clone was detected a few times. This chain uses TRBV27 with TRBJ1-6; 7 bases line up with TRBD1. With 1 base clipped from V and 5 bases from J, the junction kept 2 bases outside the gene matches. The CDR3 loop spans 15 amino acids. Germline V gene sequence: CDR1 MNHEY, CDR2 SMNVEV (reference sequence). The CDR3 bases are TGTGCCAGCAGTTTATGGACAGGCCATAATTCACCCCTCCACTTT. Its translation: CASSLWTGHNSPLHF.

This sequence joins TRBV30 and TRBJ2-3; TRBD2 is a possible D gene (5 bases). V lost 0 bases and J lost 1, with 8 bases in between. Germline lookup yields CDR1 GTSNPN and CDR2 SVGIG (reference sequence). The CDR3 loop spans 14 amino acids. As DNA, the CDR3 is TGTGCCTGGAGTGTACCGAGGGGCACAGATACGCAGTATTTT. Residues: CAWSVPRGTDTQYF. The whole variable domain, filled in from reference TRBV30 and TRBJ2-3, reads SQTIHQWPATLVQPVGSPLSLECTVEGTSNPNLYWYRQAAGRGLQLLFYSVGIGQISSEVPQNLSASRPQDRQFILSSKKLLLSDSGFYLCAWSVPRGTDTQYFGPGTRLTVL.

The V call is TRBV29-1, the J call TRBJ2-1; 7 positions agree with TRBD2. Germline CDR1 and CDR2: SQVTM and ANQGSEA. CDR3 size: 13 residues. The CDR3 region has the DNA TGCAGTGCTCTAGCGGACTCCTACAATGAGCAGTTCTTC. It translates to CSALADSYNEQFF.

The chain has TRBV6-5 and TRBJ2-5; 7 bases agree with TRBD1. This CDR3 region has 12 residues. Germline V gene sequence: CDR1 MNHEY, CDR2 SVGAGI. With 6 bases clipped from V and 4 bases from J, the junction kept 2 bases outside the gene matches. Written as DNA, the CDR3 is TGTGCCAGCAGCTGGGACAGAGAGACCCAGTACTTC. This gives the protein CASSWDRETQYF.

The V call is TRBV5-1, the J call TRBJ1-1, with unresolved D. With 1 base removed from V and 0 bases from J, the gap between germline ends came to 10 bases. There are 15 residues in the CDR3. Germline V gene sequence: CDR1 SGHRS, CDR2 YFSETQ. This chain's CDR3 is CASSLIAGMNTEAFF. DNA of the CDR3: TGCGCCAGCAGCTTGATTGCGGGGATGAACACTGAAGCTTTCTTT.

The chain joins TRBV2 to TRBJ1-4; the match to TRBD1 covers 7 bases. The CDR3 totals 15 residues. Germline loops: CDR1 SNHLY, CDR2 FYNNEI. V was pared by 2 bases and J by 5 bases, with 5 bases of the junction left unmatched. This CDR3 reads CASSEWGTANEKLFF. In DNA form, the CDR3 reads TGTGCCAGCAGTGAATGGGGGACAGCGAATGAAAAACTGTTTTTT.

The chain carries TRBV28 and TRBJ2-1; 9 bases align to TRBD1. V shed 4 bases, J shed 8 bases, and the junction held 9 bases outside the gene matches. CDR1 and CDR2 from the germline V gene are MDHEN and SYDVKM. The CDR3 runs 15 residues. CDR3: CASSSPGTGRDEQFF. The CDR3 nucleotides read TGTGCCAGCAGTTCCCCCGGGACAGGGCGCGATGAGCAGTTCTTC. The full variable domain, rest sourced from reference TRBV28 and TRBJ2-1, is DVKVTQSSRYLVKRTGEKVFLECVQDMDHENMFWYRQDPGLGLRLIYFSYDVKMKEKGDIPEGYSVSREKKERFSLILESASTNQTSMYLCASSSPGTGRDEQFFGPGTRLTVL.

The chain employs TRBV7-8 and TRBJ2-3; 11 bases are shared with TRBD2. Trimming took 5 bases from V and 5 from J; bases not matched to a gene: 9. CDR3 length: 16 residues. Germline V gene sequence: CDR1 SGHVS, CDR2 FQNEAQ. The CDR3 DNA reads TGTGCCAGCAGCCAACAACTAGCGGGGGCAGGAGATACGCAGTATTTT. Translating it yields CASSQQLAGAGDTQYF.

This clone was recorded only once. This chain connects TRBV19 to TRBJ1-5, with D perhaps TRBD1 (5 bases). The CDR3 is 16 amino acids. From germline, CDR1 is LNHDA and CDR2 SQIVND (reference sequence). V was clipped by 7 bases and J by 3 bases, with 19 bases between them. This CDR3 reads CASTPRLGPYNQPQHF. CDR3 sequence (DNA): TGTGCCAGTACCCCCCGATTGGGGCCTTACAATCAGCCCCAGCATTTT.

The DNA of the CDR3 is TGTGCCAGCAGTTACTCAGCGACCTCGGGCTACACCTTC. It translates to CASSYSATSGYTF. The rearrangement links TRBV6-5 to TRBJ1-2, with D uncertain. Trimming left V 0 bases short and J 8 bases short, with 10 bases between. Germline V gene sequence: CDR1 MNHEY, CDR2 SVGAGI. The CDR3 extends over 13 amino acids.

The J gene is TRBJ2-5, the V gene TRBV12-3 or TRBV12-4; D ambiguous. The CDR3 is made up of 13 amino acids. Trimming shortened V by 3 bases and J by 0 bases, and 5 bases separated the two germline ends. This CDR3 is CASSFSDQETQYF. CDR3 in DNA: TGTGCCAGCAGTTTCTCAGACCAAGAGACCCAGTACTTC.

This clone has just a few counts. The chain is built from TRBV9 and TRBJ1-2; 9 bases fit TRBD1. Germline assignment: CDR1 SGDLS and CDR2 YYNGEE. V shed 6 bases and J 2 bases; nucleotides not matched to a gene: 11. The CDR3 totals 16 residues. The CDR3 DNA reads as TGTGCCAGCACCAAGGACGGACAGGGGCTGAACTATGGCTACACCTTC. Translation: CASTKDGQGLNYGYTF.

The chain recombines TRBV9 with TRBJ2-3; 11 bases agree with TRBD2. V lost 4 bases and J lost 5; bases outside the gene matches: 12. There are 17 residues in the CDR3. Germline lookup yields CDR1 SGDLS and CDR2 YYNGEE. This CDR3 reads CASSTPKLAGDRDTQYF. The CDR3 coding sequence is TGTGCCAGCAGCACGCCAAAACTAGCGGGAGATAGAGATACGCAGTATTTT.

This clone was found once. The V and J genes are TRBV28 and TRBJ2-1; 11 bases fit TRBD1. There are 16 residues in the CDR3. Trimming removed 7 bases from V and 7 bases from J; junction bases left unmatched: 12. Germline assignment: CDR1 MDHEN and CDR2 SYDVKM. The CDR3 loop is CASIDHRGTGGNEQFF. CDR3 nucleotide sequence: TGTGCCAGCATAGACCACCGTGGGACAGGGGGGAATGAGCAGTTCTTC.

The genes are TRBV9 and TRBJ1-3, with 8 bases identical to TRBD1. Germline loops: CDR1 SGDLS, CDR2 YYNGEE. The V gene end was trimmed by 5 bases and the J gene end by 3 bases; junction bases not matched to a gene: 7. The CDR3 has 15 residues. The CDR3 sequence: CASSSDRGNGNTIYF. CDR3 coding DNA: TGTGCCAGCAGTAGCGACAGGGGAAATGGAAACACCATATATTTT.